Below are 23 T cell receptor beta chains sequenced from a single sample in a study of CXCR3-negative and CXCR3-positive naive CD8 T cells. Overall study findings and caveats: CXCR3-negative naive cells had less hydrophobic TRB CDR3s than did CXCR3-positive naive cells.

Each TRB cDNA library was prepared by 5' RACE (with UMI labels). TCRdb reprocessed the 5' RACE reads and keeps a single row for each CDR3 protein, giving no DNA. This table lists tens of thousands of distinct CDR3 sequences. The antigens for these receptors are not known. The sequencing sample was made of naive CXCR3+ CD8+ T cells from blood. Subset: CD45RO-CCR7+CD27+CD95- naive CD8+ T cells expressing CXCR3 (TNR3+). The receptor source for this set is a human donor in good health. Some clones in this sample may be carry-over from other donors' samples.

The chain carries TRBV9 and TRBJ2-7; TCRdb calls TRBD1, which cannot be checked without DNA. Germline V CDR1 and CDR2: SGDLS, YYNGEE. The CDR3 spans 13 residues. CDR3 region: CASSVGGSDEQYF.

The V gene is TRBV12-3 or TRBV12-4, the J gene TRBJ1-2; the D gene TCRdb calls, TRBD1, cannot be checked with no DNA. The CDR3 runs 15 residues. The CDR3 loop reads CASSAGTIPNYGYTF.

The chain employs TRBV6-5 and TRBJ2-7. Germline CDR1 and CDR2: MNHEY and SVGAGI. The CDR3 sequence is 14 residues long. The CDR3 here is CASSSLGGTYEQYF.

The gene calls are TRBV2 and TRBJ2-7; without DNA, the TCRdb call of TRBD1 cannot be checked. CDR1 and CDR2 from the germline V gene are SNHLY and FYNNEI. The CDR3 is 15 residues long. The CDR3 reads CASSTLGGAGYEQYF. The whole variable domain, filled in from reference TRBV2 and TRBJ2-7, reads EPEVTQTPSHQVTQMGQEVILRCVPISNHLYFYWYRQILGQKVEFLVSFYNNEISEKSEIFDDQFSVERPDGSNFTLKIRSTKLEDSAMYFCASSTLGGAGYEQYFGPGTRLTVT.

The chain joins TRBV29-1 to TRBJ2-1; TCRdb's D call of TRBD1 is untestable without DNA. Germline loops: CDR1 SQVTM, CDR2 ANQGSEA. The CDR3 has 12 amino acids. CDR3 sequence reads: CSVGQGWDEQFF.

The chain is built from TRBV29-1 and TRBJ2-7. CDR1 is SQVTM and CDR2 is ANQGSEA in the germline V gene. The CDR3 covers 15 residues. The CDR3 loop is CSVDGTAKGPYEQYF.

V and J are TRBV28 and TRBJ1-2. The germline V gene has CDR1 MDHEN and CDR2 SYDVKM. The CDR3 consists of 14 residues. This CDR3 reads CASSPEADLYGYTF.

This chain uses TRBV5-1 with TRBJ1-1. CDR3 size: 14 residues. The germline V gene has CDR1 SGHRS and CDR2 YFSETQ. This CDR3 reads CASSLEGLTTEAFF.

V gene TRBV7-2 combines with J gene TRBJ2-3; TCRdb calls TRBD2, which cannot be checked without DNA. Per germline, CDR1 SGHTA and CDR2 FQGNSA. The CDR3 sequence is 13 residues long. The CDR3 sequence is CASSSTSWDTQYF.

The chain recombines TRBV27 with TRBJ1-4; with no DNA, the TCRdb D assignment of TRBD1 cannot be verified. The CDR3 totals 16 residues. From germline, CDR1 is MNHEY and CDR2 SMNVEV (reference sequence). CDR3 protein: CASSLLPTGNNEKLFF.

CDR3 residues: CASSEARQGVGELFF. The V and J genes are TRBV2 and TRBJ2-2; there is no DNA to check the TCRdb D call of TRBD1. The CDR3 extends over 15 amino acids. Germline V lookup: CDR1 SNHLY, CDR2 FYNNEI.

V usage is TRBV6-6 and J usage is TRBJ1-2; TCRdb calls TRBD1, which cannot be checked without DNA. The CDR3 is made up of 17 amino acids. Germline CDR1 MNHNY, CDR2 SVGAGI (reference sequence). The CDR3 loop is CASSYGIPERDAYGYTF.

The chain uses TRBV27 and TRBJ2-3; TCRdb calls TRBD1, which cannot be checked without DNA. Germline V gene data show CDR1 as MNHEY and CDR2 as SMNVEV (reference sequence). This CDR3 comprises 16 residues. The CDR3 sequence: CASSFPGPSSTDTQYF.

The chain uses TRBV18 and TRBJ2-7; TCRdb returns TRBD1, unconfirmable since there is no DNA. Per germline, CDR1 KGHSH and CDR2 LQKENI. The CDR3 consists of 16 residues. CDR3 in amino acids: CASSPYLRGQDHEQYF.

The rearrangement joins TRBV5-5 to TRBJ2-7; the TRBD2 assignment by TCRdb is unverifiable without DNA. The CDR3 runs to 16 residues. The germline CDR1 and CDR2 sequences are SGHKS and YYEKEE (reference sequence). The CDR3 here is CASSQGPVGAGNEQYF.

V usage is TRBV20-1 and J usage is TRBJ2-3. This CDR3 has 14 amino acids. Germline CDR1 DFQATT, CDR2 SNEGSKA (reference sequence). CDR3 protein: CSALIPVVTDTQYF.

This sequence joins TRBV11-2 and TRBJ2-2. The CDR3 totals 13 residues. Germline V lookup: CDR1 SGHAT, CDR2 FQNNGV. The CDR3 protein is CASSLAVTGELFF.

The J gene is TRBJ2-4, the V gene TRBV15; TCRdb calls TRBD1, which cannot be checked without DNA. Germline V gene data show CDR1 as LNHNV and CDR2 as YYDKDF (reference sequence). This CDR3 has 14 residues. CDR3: CATGGRLAKNIQYF.

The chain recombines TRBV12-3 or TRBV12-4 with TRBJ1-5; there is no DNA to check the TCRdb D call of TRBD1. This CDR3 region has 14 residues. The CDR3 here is CASSAGTGYQPQHF.

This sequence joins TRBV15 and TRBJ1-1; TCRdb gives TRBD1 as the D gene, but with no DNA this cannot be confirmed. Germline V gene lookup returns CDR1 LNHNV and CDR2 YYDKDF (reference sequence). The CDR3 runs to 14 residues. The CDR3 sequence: CATSPEGLGTEAFF.

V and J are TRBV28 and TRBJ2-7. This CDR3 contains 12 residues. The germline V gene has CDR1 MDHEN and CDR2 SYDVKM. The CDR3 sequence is CASSSHGYEQYF.

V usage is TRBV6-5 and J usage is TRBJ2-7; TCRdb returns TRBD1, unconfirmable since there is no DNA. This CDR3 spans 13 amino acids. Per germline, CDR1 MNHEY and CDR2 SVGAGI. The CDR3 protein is CASSYSAGDEQYF.

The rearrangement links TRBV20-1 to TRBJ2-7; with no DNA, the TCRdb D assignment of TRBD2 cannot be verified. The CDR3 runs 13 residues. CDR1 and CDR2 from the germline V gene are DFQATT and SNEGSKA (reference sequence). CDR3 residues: CSALAGDAYEQYF.